A single sample gave rise to the 9 T cell receptor beta chains below, sequenced in a study of post-analysis software for immune sequencing data (dated by TCRdb to about 2015). The study at large found these results: About five TRBV segments, including TRBV5-6, TRBV5-1 and TRBV20-1, were significantly more frequent in patients than controls.

Their specific antigens are unknown. The library was made by PCR. This sample was sequenced with an Illumina HiSeq 2500. To reduce PCR and sequencing biases, unique molecular identifiers were incorporated into the TCR beta cDNA libraries. Using fastp trimming at Q25 and MiXCR clonotype assembly, TCRdb reanalyzed the public sequencing data and kept in-frame beta chains. A single entry per CDR3 protein holds the most common genes and DNA from its merged rows. The sample records about 810,000 distinct CDR3 sequences, approximately 50% of which are singletons. Roughly 4.4% of the sample rests with the top ten. The sample taken for sequencing was blood. The source of these receptors is a girl between 5 and 17 years old with multiple sclerosis.

V usage is TRBV5-1 and J usage is TRBJ2-7; TRBD1 is a possible D gene (6 bases). The CDR3 is 14 amino acids. Germline V gene lookup returns CDR1 SGHRS and CDR2 YFSETQ. V was clipped by 7 bases and J by 3 bases, with 17 bases between them. The CDR3 bases are TGCGCCAGCTCGACAGGCCCCCCAATCTACGAGCAGTACTTC. Its translation is CASSTGPPIYEQYF.

In this sample, this clonotype turned up a few times. The chain couples TRBV6-4 to TRBJ2-3; 8 nucleotides line up with TRBD2. Germline assignment: CDR1 MRHNA and CDR2 SNTAGT. The CDR3 is 15 residues long. J gave up 6 bases and V 5 bases, and 10 bases lay outside the gene matches. The CDR3 nucleotides read TGTGCCAGCAGTTTGACCACTAGCGGAGGGGATACGCAGTATTTT. It encodes CASSLTTSGGDTQYF.

The gene calls are TRBV9 and TRBJ1-2; 9 bases line up with TRBD1. V was pared by 4 bases and J by 2 bases, with 6 bases of the junction left unmatched. Germline-derived CDR1 and CDR2 are SGDLS and YYNGEE. The CDR3 totals 15 residues. The CDR3, as DNA: TGTGCCAGCAGCACCCGGGACAGGGTCAACTATGGCTACACCTTC. As protein: CASSTRDRVNYGYTF.

This clonotype has only a few counts. V and J are TRBV5-1 and TRBJ2-4, with D possibly called TRBD1 or TRBD2 (5 bases each). The J call is doubtful: the DNA matches TRBJ2-5 better. Germline CDR1 reads SGHRS; CDR2 reads YFSETQ. The CDR3 is made up of 15 amino acids. The CDR3 sequence: CASSLQPGPQETQYF. The DNA of the CDR3 is TGCGCCAGCAGCCTTCAGCCGGGACCGCAAGAGACCCAGTACTTC.

This rearrangement joins TRBV6-6 to TRBJ2-3; 9 positions match TRBD2. There are 15 residues in the CDR3. The germline gives CDR1 MNHNY, CDR2 SVGAGI (reference sequence). V lost 5 bases and J lost 3; bases outside the gene matches: 6. The CDR3 coding sequence is TGTGCCAGCAGTCCACTTAGCGGGAGAACAGATACGCAGTATTTT. As protein: CASSPLSGRTDTQYF.

This chain uses TRBV15 with TRBJ2-7; TRBD2 is a possible D gene (6 bases). The CDR3 loop spans 16 amino acids. V lost 0 bases to trimming and J lost 1 base, with 13 bases between them. Germline CDR1 and CDR2: LNHNV and YYDKDF (reference sequence). As DNA, the CDR3 is TGTGCCACCAGCAGAGATAGAGGAGGGGAATCCTACGAGCAGTACTTC. Translated: CATSRDRGGESYEQYF.

This clonotype was counted only a few times. The chain is built from TRBV6-5 and TRBJ2-6; D is perhaps TRBD2 (6 bases). This CDR3 region has 15 residues. The V gene lost 8 bases and the J gene lost 2 bases, with 13 bases spanning the gap. Germline V gene lookup returns CDR1 MNHEY and CDR2 SVGAGI. The CDR3 coding sequence is TGTGCCAGCTTAACCGCGGGGCCTGGGGCCAACGTCCTGACTTTC. The encoded protein is CASLTAGPGANVLTF.

The chain carries TRBV30 and TRBJ1-1; D gene unclear. Germline V gene data show CDR1 as GTSNPN and CDR2 as SVGIG (reference sequence). This CDR3 comprises 13 residues. V was shortened by 0 bases and J by 4 bases, with 9 bases between the two germline ends. As DNA, the CDR3 is TGTGCCTGGAGTGTTTGGAGGTTCACTGAAGCTTTCTTT. This encodes CAWSVWRFTEAFF. Full variable domain (remainder filled in from reference TRBV30 and TRBJ1-1): SQTIHQWPATLVQPVGSPLSLECTVEGTSNPNLYWYRQAAGRGLQLLFYSVGIGQISSEVPQNLSASRPQDRQFILSSKKLLLSDSGFYLCAWSVWRFTEAFFGQGTRLTVV.

The V gene is TRBV5-1, the J gene TRBJ2-7, with 10 bases aligning to TRBD1. The trim removed 4 bases at V and 5 bases at J, leaving 9 bases unmatched. The CDR3 length is 15 residues. Looked up from germline, CDR1 is SGHRS and CDR2 is YFSETQ. The CDR3 region has the DNA TGCGCCAGCAGCCCGGGACGGGACAGGGGACACGAGCAGTACTTC. Encoded protein: CASSPGRDRGHEQYF.